This entry lists 25 T cell receptor beta chains sequenced from one sample in a study of vaccination effects on CD4 cells after COVID-19. Their cognate antigens are unknown. Antigen-specific CD4+ T cells were expanded (with viral peptide pools) by the ViraFEST assay ahead of sequencing. Cells that had been cultured for less than 13 days were the source of isolated CD4+ T cells. Nucleocapsid antibodies stayed negative before and after vaccination, showing no earlier SARS-CoV-2 infection. TCRdb's table, derived via immunoSEQ multiplex PCR, lists solely in-frame clones and lacks some. This table holds about 25,000 clones, about 70% found once. Sample: CD4+ T cells from PBMCs cultured with HCoV-NL63 spike peptides, taken before COVID-19 vaccination. These receptors all come from a human donor who received a COVID-19 vaccine.

The V gene is TRBV5-6, the J gene TRBJ1-3; D is ambiguous. V was pared by 0 bases and J by 0 bases, with 10 bases between. The CDR3 loop spans 16 amino acids. Germline V CDR1 and CDR2: SGHDT, YYEEEE. Here the CDR3 reads CASSLAPITSGNTIYF. The CDR3, as DNA: TGTGCCAGCAGCTTGGCTCCGATTACCTCTGGAAACACCATATATTTT. Full variable domain (missing parts from reference TRBV5-6 and TRBJ1-3): DAGVTQSPTHLIKTRGQQVTLRCSPKSGHDTVSWYQQALGQGPQFIFQYYEEEERQRGNFPDRFSGHQFPNYSSELNVNALLLGDSALYLCASSLAPITSGNTIYFGEGSWLTVV.

The chain has TRBV12-5 and TRBJ2-1, with D possibly TRBD2 on 6 matching bases. The CDR3 sequence is 13 residues long. In germline, CDR1 is LGHNT, CDR2 FRNRAP. The ends were cut back, 6 bases at V and 6 bases at J, with 12 bases in the middle. CDR3 nucleotides: TGTGCTAGTGGACGTCCGGGACTCAATGAGCAGTTCTTC. Its translation: CASGRPGLNEQFF.

The J gene is TRBJ2-2, the V gene TRBV15; no clear D. Germline-derived CDR1 and CDR2 are LNHNV and YYDKDF (reference sequence). The CDR3 totals 13 residues. The V gene lost 0 bases and the J gene lost 7 bases, with 6 bases spanning the gap. The CDR3 here is CATSRDGYGELFF. DNA of the CDR3: TGTGCCACCAGCAGAGACGGATACGGGGAGCTGTTTTTT.

This rearrangement joins TRBV27 to TRBJ2-5; perhaps TRBD2 as D (5 bases). Germline lookup yields CDR1 MNHEY and CDR2 SMNVEV (reference sequence). CDR3 size: 14 residues. V was clipped by 3 bases and J by 13 bases, with 21 bases between them. This CDR3 is CASSFLAGPRVLYF. The CDR3 DNA reads as TGTGCCAGCAGTTTCTTGGCAGGCCCGCGGGTTCTGTACTTC.

This chain connects TRBV5-5 to TRBJ1-3; D is ambiguous. CDR1 and CDR2 (germline): SGHKS, YYEKEE (reference sequence). The CDR3 sequence is 16 residues long. With 0 bases removed from V and 0 bases from J, the gap between germline ends came to 10 bases. CDR3 residues: CASSLEEDYSGNTIYF. The CDR3 DNA follows: TGTGCCAGCAGCTTGGAGGAGGATTACTCTGGAAACACCATATATTTT.

The chain joins TRBV12-3 or TRBV12-4 to TRBJ2-7; TRBD1 or TRBD2 may be the D gene (5 bases each). The CDR3 covers 13 residues. The V gene lost 6 bases and the J gene lost 5 bases, with 14 bases spanning the gap. The CDR3 DNA reads TGTGCCAGCAGGGAGGCAGGGAAACACGAGCAGTACTTC. Protein sequence: CASREAGKHEQYF.

In its sample, this clone was seen a few times. The chain employs TRBV10-3 and TRBJ2-3; D unclear. Per the germline V gene, CDR1 is ENHRY and CDR2 is SYGVKD. Trimming stripped 7 bases from V and 6 bases from J, with 8 bases between. The CDR3 loop spans 11 amino acids. CDR3 coding DNA: TGTGCCATCACTGGCGAGGATACGCAGTATTTT. Amino acids: CAITGEDTQYF.

Notes on this clone: Other DNA sequences in the same sample also yield this CDR3. The rearrangement links TRBV27 to TRBJ2-5; D possibly corresponds to TRBD1 (5 bases). CDR1 is MNHEY, CDR2 SMNVEV, per germline (reference sequence). This CDR3 is 13 amino acids long. Deletions cut 4 bases from V and 4 bases from J, with 10 bases between. The CDR3 DNA is TGTGCCAGCAGTTCAAGGGGTAGAGAGACCCAGTACTTC. Amino acid sequence: CASSSRGRETQYF.

The V gene is TRBV6-4, the J gene TRBJ2-1; the match to TRBD2 covers 15 bases. Trimming cost V 5 bases and J 10 bases; bases outside gene matches: 6. The CDR3 covers 15 residues. Germline loops: CDR1 MRHNA, CDR2 SNTAGT. In DNA, the CDR3 is TGTGCCAGCAGTACCCACGGACTAGCGGGAGGGGAGCAGTTCTTC. Translation gives CASSTHGLAGGEQFF.

This chain uses TRBV4-2 with TRBJ2-2, with 9 bases that match TRBD2. The V and J ends lost 0 bases and 4 bases, in that order; junction bases with no gene match: 6. Germline CDR1 LGHNA, CDR2 YNFKEQ. This CDR3 region has 17 residues. In DNA, the CDR3 is TGTGCCAGCAGCCAAGATTGGCTAGCGGGGACCACCGGGGAGCTGTTTTTT. This encodes CASSQDWLAGTTGELFF.

The rearrangement joins TRBV27 to TRBJ2-5; D unclear. Germline lookup yields CDR1 MNHEY and CDR2 SMNVEV (reference sequence). The CDR3 contains 13 residues. V was shortened by 5 bases and J by 7 bases, with 14 bases between the two germline ends. CDR3 DNA: TGTGCCAGCAGTGGATGGATTGTGGGGACCCAGTACTTC. This gives the protein CASSGWIVGTQYF.

The chain joins TRBV7-9 to TRBJ2-3; D may be TRBD2 (5 bases). The length of the CDR3 is 13 residues. Looked up from germline, CDR1 is SEHNR and CDR2 is FQNEAQ (reference sequence). V was trimmed by 0 bases and J by 4 bases, leaving 5 bases between them. CDR3 protein: CASSLAGADTQYF. In nucleotides, the CDR3 is TGTGCCAGCAGCTTAGCGGGAGCAGATACGCAGTATTTT.

V is TRBV7-9 and J is TRBJ1-2, with TRBD1 identical over 9 bases. The length of the CDR3 is 17 residues. The ends lost 4 bases at V and 2 bases at J; junction bases unmatched: 11. Germline values: CDR1 SEHNR, CDR2 FQNEAQ (reference sequence). The CDR3 spells CASSSIAGQGDNYGYTF. For the CDR3, the DNA is TGTGCCAGCAGCTCGATAGCGGGACAGGGAGACAACTATGGCTACACCTTC.

The rearrangement links TRBV18 to TRBJ1-5; TRBD1 agrees at 12 bases. The CDR3 extends over 15 amino acids. Germline values: CDR1 KGHSH, CDR2 LQKENI. Trimming removed 6 bases from V and 6 bases from J; junction bases left unmatched: 6. CDR3 loop: CASSTGQGAGQPQHF. CDR3 coding DNA: TGTGCCAGCTCGACGGGACAGGGGGCAGGTCAGCCCCAGCATTTT.

The rearrangement joins TRBV6-5 to TRBJ1-2; the match to TRBD1 covers 10 bases. The CDR3 runs 15 residues. After removal of 8 bases from V and 5 bases from J, the junction contained 11 bases not matched to a gene. Germline CDR1 and CDR2: MNHEY and SVGAGI. The CDR3 spells CASSPGTGVGYGYTF. DNA of the CDR3: TGTGCCAGCTCCCCCGGGACAGGGGTCGGGTATGGCTACACCTTC.

This clone was seen more than once but under ten times. The chain uses TRBV5-1 and TRBJ2-7, with 8 bases that match TRBD1. This CDR3 is built from 13 residues. Germline V gene lookup returns CDR1 SGHRS and CDR2 YFSETQ. The ends lost 4 bases at V and 3 bases at J; junction bases unmatched: 3. The DNA of the CDR3 is TGCGCCAGCAGCGTAACAGGGGGCTACGAGCAGTACTTC. Translating it yields CASSVTGGYEQYF.

Worth noting for this clone: The CDR3 ends on some other residue instead of the conserved phenylalanine or tryptophan, so this is likely a read error. Because the CDR3's place on the DNA is in doubt, the DNA is left out and the CDR3 is given as listed by TCRdb. The CDR3 region is CSARDCPDGPL. J is TRBJ2-7 and V is TRBV20-1. Counting both end residues, the CDR3 totals 11 amino acids. The germline CDR1 and CDR2 sequences are DFQATT and SNEGSKA (reference sequence).

There are a few counts of this clone. This chain links TRBV20-1 with TRBJ1-4; no firm D call. This CDR3 region has 12 residues. The V end lost 3 bases, the J end lost 8 bases, and 10 bases lay between the germline ends. Germline-derived CDR1 and CDR2 are DFQATT and SNEGSKA (reference sequence). The CDR3 nucleotides are TGCAGTGCTAGTTCTACAGACGAAAAACTGTTTTTT. It is translated as CSASSTDEKLFF.

The rearrangement links TRBV4-1 to TRBJ2-6, with 14 bases aligning to TRBD2. CDR3 length equals 20 residues. The trim removed 4 bases at V and 2 bases at J, leaving 10 bases unmatched. Germline CDR1 and CDR2: MGHRA and YSYEKL. The CDR3 region has the DNA TGCGCCAGCAGCCGCGGACTAGCGGGAGGACCTGGGCCTGGGGCCAACGTCCTGACTTTC. The encoded protein is CASSRGLAGGPGPGANVLTF.

This clone came up a few times. This chain joins TRBV19 and TRBJ2-1; no firm D call. The germline gives CDR1 LNHDA, CDR2 SQIVND (reference sequence). This CDR3 is 14 amino acids long. V lost 3 bases, J lost 8 bases, and 14 bases lay in between. CDR3 sequence: CASSIKTPSYEQFF. The CDR3 DNA is TGTGCCAGTAGTATTAAGACTCCCTCTTATGAGCAGTTCTTC.

The J gene is TRBJ1-5, the V gene TRBV2, with D unclear. Germline CDR1 SNHLY, CDR2 FYNNEI. This CDR3 spans 13 amino acids. Trimming stripped 7 bases from V and 0 bases from J, with 7 bases between. The CDR3 DNA reads as TGTGCCAGCACCATCCATAGCAATCAGCCCCAGCATTTT. It translates to CASTIHSNQPQHF.

J is TRBJ1-2 and V is TRBV5-1; no clear D gene. Germline values: CDR1 SGHRS, CDR2 YFSETQ. The CDR3 contains 13 residues. The V and J ends lost 0 bases and 1 base respectively, with 4 bases between them. The CDR3 DNA is TGCGCCAGCAGCTTGGGTCGTAACTATGGCTACACCTTC. Encoded protein: CASSLGRNYGYTF.

The genes are TRBV6-5 and TRBJ2-2; D tentatively fits TRBD1 or TRBD2 (5 bases each). The CDR3 length is 14 residues. In germline, CDR1 is MNHEY, CDR2 SVGAGI. Trimming left V 6 bases short and J 4 bases short, with 12 bases between. The CDR3 loop reads CASRAGTTTGELFF. CDR3 in DNA: TGTGCCAGCAGGGCAGGGACCACCACCGGGGAGCTGTTTTTT.

J is TRBJ2-3 and V is TRBV27, with 9 bases that match TRBD2. Germline values: CDR1 MNHEY, CDR2 SMNVEV (reference sequence). The CDR3 covers 15 residues. The V segment lost 5 bases and the J segment 5 bases; nucleotides outside the gene matches: 8. Here the CDR3 reads CASSPLAGDRDTQYF. The CDR3 nucleotides are TGTGCCAGCAGTCCCTTAGCGGGAGATAGAGATACGCAGTATTTT.

DNA of the CDR3: TGTGCCAGCAGTTATGGGGGGCCCAGCACTGAAGCTTTCTTT. Protein product: CASSYGGPSTEAFF. The rearrangement joins TRBV6-5 to TRBJ1-1, with D tentatively TRBD1 (6 bases). V lost 3 bases and J 4 bases, leaving 12 bases between the germline ends. Germline CDR1 MNHEY, CDR2 SVGAGI. The CDR3 is 14 residues long.